Presented here are 9 T cell receptor beta chains from one specimen sequenced in a study of fetal regulatory T cell absence and autoimmunity. Method: immunoSEQ multiplex PCR; TCRdb's copy keeps in-frame clones and lacks some. The sample consists of around 100,000 clones, about two thirds of them appearing once. Sequenced: pancreas tissue. These receptors all come from a male donor with IPEX syndrome.

The chain recombines TRBV5-4 with TRBJ2-1; 7 nucleotides align to TRBD2. V lost 0 bases to trimming and J lost 3 bases; unmatched junction nucleotides: 6. CDR3 length: 16 amino acids. CDR1 is SGHNT, CDR2 YYREEE, per germline (reference sequence). CDR3 nucleotides: TGTGCCAGCAGCTTGGCTTGGCGGGGGAGCTACAATGAGCAGTTCTTC. It specifies CASSLAWRGSYNEQFF.

J is TRBJ2-1 and V is TRBV25-1; unclear D gene. The CDR3 has 12 amino acids. Trimming removed 6 bases from V and 5 bases from J, with 8 bases in between. In germline, CDR1 is MGHDK, CDR2 SYGVNS. In DNA, the CDR3 is TGTGCCAGCAGAGCGAAGAACAATGAGCAGTTCTTC. Translated: CASRAKNNEQFF.

The CDR3 loop reads CASSEGGSYEQYF. The CDR3 bases are TGTGCCAGCAGTGAAGGGGGCTCCTACGAGCAGTACTTC. The genes are TRBV25-1 and TRBJ2-7; D may correspond to TRBD1 or TRBD2 (5 bases each). Germline-derived CDR1 and CDR2 are MGHDK and SYGVNS. The CDR3 sequence is 13 residues long. Trimming stripped 2 bases from V and 0 bases from J, with 5 bases between.

The J gene is TRBJ2-1, the V gene TRBV7-9, with a tentative D call TRBD1 (5 bases). The CDR3 runs to 16 residues. The ends were cut back, 5 bases at V and 3 bases at J, with 17 bases in the middle. Germline-derived CDR1 and CDR2 are SEHNR and FQNEAQ (reference sequence). CDR3 coding DNA: TGTGCCAGCAGCGAAAGGGGCTCCCCCTACTACAATGAGCAGTTCTTC. Translated: CASSERGSPYYNEQFF.

V gene TRBV2 combines with J gene TRBJ1-4; possibly TRBD1 for D (5 bases). Deletions cut 1 base from V and 6 bases from J, with 9 bases between. This CDR3 comprises 14 residues. Per the germline V gene, CDR1 is SNHLY and CDR2 is FYNNEI. CDR3 loop: CASSEDQGDEKLFF. The CDR3, as DNA: TGTGCCAGCAGTGAAGACCAGGGTGATGAAAAACTGTTTTTT.

The chain couples TRBV9 to TRBJ1-1, with TRBD1 matching over 7 bases. The CDR3 loop spans 15 amino acids. V lost 4 bases and J lost 2; bases outside the gene matches: 8. Germline CDR1 reads SGDLS; CDR2 reads YYNGEE. CDR3 loop: CASSSGGGSNTEAFF. In DNA, the CDR3 is TGTGCCAGCAGCTCAGGGGGAGGGAGTAACACTGAAGCTTTCTTT. The variable domain in full, with the rest retrieved from reference TRBV9 and TRBJ1-1, is DSGVTQTPKHLITATGQRVTLRCSPRSGDLSVYWYQQSLDQGLQFLIQYYNGEERAKGNILERFSAQQFPDLHSELNLSSLELGDSALYFCASSSGGGSNTEAFFGQGTRLTVV.

This clone has only one observation. The chain is built from TRBV10-3 and TRBJ1-2; a possible D gene is TRBD1 (5 bases). This CDR3 is built from 14 residues. Trimming left V 11 bases short and J 8 bases short, with 24 bases between. CDR1 and CDR2 from the germline V gene are ENHRY and SYGVKD. The CDR3 nucleotides read TGTGCCTCGTCCGGGGCCAACGAGGGCGGGGGCTACACCTTC. It specifies CASSGANEGGGYTF.

J is TRBJ2-7 and V is TRBV27; 8 nucleotides align to TRBD2. Germline V CDR1 and CDR2: MNHEY, SMNVEV (reference sequence). The trim removed 4 bases at V and 2 bases at J, leaving 1 base unmatched. The CDR3 covers 13 residues. CDR3 sequence (DNA): TGTGCCAGCAGTTCGGGACTAGCCTACGAGCAGTACTTC. Its protein is CASSSGLAYEQYF.

The chain combines TRBV4-1 with TRBJ2-3; 16 bases are a match to TRBD2. The CDR3 totals 19 residues. With 4 bases clipped from V and 4 bases from J, the junction kept 11 bases outside the gene matches. The V gene's germline CDR1 is MGHRA and CDR2 YSYEKL. The CDR3 DNA sequence: TGCGCCAGCAGCCTAACGGGACTAGCGGGAGGGTTGGATGCAGATACGCAGTATTTT. Its protein is CASSLTGLAGGLDADTQYF.